This TCR beta chain was retrieved from a study of blood T cells in healthy people across ages. The CDR3 is made up of 14 amino acids. Germline CDR1 WSHSY, CDR2 SAAADI. As regards this clonotype: Compared with germline, one end of the junction differs, possibly owing to a read error.

The authors ran a second PCR of about 6 to 12 cycles using a sample-barcoded 5' primer and a J-beta primer mix. TCRdb reanalysed the 5' RACE reads using MiXCR and keeps one entry per CDR3 protein. The table includes roughly 500,000 distinct CDR3 sequences, 25% to 30% detected once. Source material: blood. This clonotype was obtained from a woman aged 70-85 years in good health. The chain employs TRBV10-2 and TRBJ1-2; D is undetermined. CDR3 bases: TGCGCCAGCAATGAGTTGCCGGAGTACTATGGCTACACCTTC. Its translation is CASNELPEYYGYTF.